This T cell receptor beta chain was documented in a study of OX40 agonist ivuxolimab in advanced cancers. Describing the broader study: Ivuxolimab was a fully human IgG2 agonistic monoclonal antibody targeting the costimulatory receptor OX40 (CD134). Among the 50 to 55 dose-escalation patients, 19 had hepatocellular carcinoma, about 15 melanoma, 9 renal cell carcinoma and 9 head and neck cancer. The point of sequencing TCRbeta in the periphery was to test whether ivuxolimab changed TCR sequence diversity and drove clonal T-cell expansion. Prior anti-PD-1, anti-PD-L1 or anti-CTLA-4 therapy was permitted, and checkpoint inhibitors had been received by roughly two fifths of dose-escalation patients. Partial responses occurred in three dose-escalation patients, of whom one had hepatocellular carcinoma and two had cutaneous melanoma. Intravenous ivuxolimab was administered to patients every 2 weeks at six dose levels: 0.01, 0.1, 0.3, 1.5, 3 and 10 mg/kg. The paper describes the monotherapy dose-escalation part (N = 52 patients) of the phase I trial of ivuxolimab. The dose-escalation cohort was approximately 83% male with a mean age of roughly 60 years, ranging from roughly 23 to 90.

To sequence the TCRbeta CDR3 region, genomic DNA was isolated from the sorted cells. The immunoSEQ Assay was used to sequence the TCRbeta CDR3 regions. As stored in TCRdb, this immuneACCESS dataset retains in-frame rearrangements with V and J assigned. A fraction of the clones does not appear; measured against another copy, unresolved V genes explain less than half of the discrepancy, and the remainder lacks a known reason. This sample holds 95,000 to 150,000 clones; about 94% were observed only once. The top ten hold approximately 0.15% of the sample. Turning to this clone: Its antigen is not yet known. Base qualities are not at hand, and no much larger clone is one base apart.

Patients with autoimmune disease history or receiving systemic immunosuppression were excluded from the trial. Peripheral blood for TCR sequencing was collected from all dose cohorts at baseline, on cycle 4 day 1, and on cycle 7 day 1. Samples were obtained from an open-label, multicenter, first-in-human phase I dose-escalation trial of ivuxolimab. The trial enrolled adults with locally advanced or metastatic head and neck squamous cell, hepatocellular, melanoma or renal cell carcinoma. Before TCR sequencing, CD4+ and CD8+ T cells were separately sorted from peripheral blood. V loses 2 bases, J loses 6 bases, and the germline ends lie 13 bases apart. The CDR3 runs 14 amino acids, cysteine and phenylalanine included. Only CDR3 DNA remains: 42 bases, in frame from the first base. CDR1 and CDR2 are read off the germline V gene (reference sequence) as WNHNN and SYGVQD. What the authors observed across the whole study: At doses from 0.1 to 3.0 mg/kg, clonal expansion was seen in both CD4+ and CD8+ blood T cells between baseline and week 6. Low levels of normalized T-cell clonal expansion were also shown by some nonresponding patients. In the 0.1-3.0 mg/kg groups, partial responders were among the patients with the lowest normalized peripheral clonal expansion, particularly in CD8+ T cells. The antigen specificity of the clonally expanded peripheral T cells was not determined. On average, CD8+ T cells showed more expanded clones than CD4+ T cells after ivuxolimab.

This TCR was recovered from an adult with an advanced solid tumor such as melanoma, head and neck, liver or kidney cancer. Rearrangement joined TRBV10-1 to TRBJ1-2; no D gene call is confident. This specimen consisted of CD4+ or CD8+ T cells sorted from blood, obtained in a trial of the OX40 agonist ivuxolimab. The nucleotide sequence reads as follows: TGCGCCAGCAGTGAGAGAAGAGGAGAGGATGGCTACACCTTC. The translation is CASSERRGEDGYTF.